Listed below are T cell receptor beta chains from one sample, sequenced in a study of T cell clonotyping in hematopoietic cell transplantation. Clones were read by immunoSEQ multiplex PCR, and TCRdb kept only the in-frame ones, dropping some. The sample records 30,000 to 45,000 clones, 80% to 90% being singletons. The specimen sequenced was peripheral blood mononuclear cells. The receptors originated from a woman in her thirties or forties in good health. Some clones in this sample may be carry-over from other donors' samples. CDR3s include the opening cysteine and the closing phenylalanine or tryptophan. The order of the fields is J gene, V gene, CDR3 protein.

j_gene: TRBJ1-2
v_gene: TRBV30
CDR3aa: CAWQQTGNYGYTF

j_gene: TRBJ1-1
v_gene: TRBV6-6
CDR3aa: CASRTTGNTEAFF

j_gene: TRBJ2-1
v_gene: TRBV7-7
CDR3aa: CASSLEGYSEQFF

j_gene: TRBJ2-1
v_gene: TRBV30
CDR3aa: CAWTAIATSYNEQFF

j_gene: TRBJ2-7
v_gene: TRBV2
CDR3aa: CASLLGQGAYEQYF

j_gene: TRBJ2-7
v_gene: TRBV27
CDR3aa: CASAPGTGPYEQYF

j_gene: TRBJ2-7
v_gene: TRBV7-8
CDR3aa: CASSRSPSHEQYF

j_gene: TRBJ2-2
v_gene: TRBV9
CDR3aa: CASSVRRGEANTGELFF

j_gene: TRBJ1-2
v_gene: TRBV19
CDR3aa: CASRTPGNYGYTF

j_gene: TRBJ1-4
v_gene: TRBV27
CDR3aa: CASSFRPGEGPLF

j_gene: TRBJ1-1
v_gene: TRBV5-6
CDR3aa: CASSLGTPVTEAFF

j_gene: TRBJ1-5
v_gene: TRBV28
CDR3aa: CASSGGQGYQPQHF

j_gene: TRBJ1-1
v_gene: TRBV28
CDR3aa: CASSLLLGTAAEAFF

j_gene: TRBJ1-1
v_gene: TRBV21-1
CDR3aa: CASSNGARGTEAFF

j_gene: TRBJ1-2
v_gene: TRBV15
CDR3aa: CATSRTGTGTGGYTF

j_gene: TRBJ2-3
v_gene: TRBV13
CDR3aa: CASGPGGVESDTQYF

j_gene: TRBJ2-2
v_gene: TRBV29-1
CDR3aa: CSVPLWTTGELFF

j_gene: TRBJ1-2
v_gene: TRBV30
CDR3aa: CAWSVYEENGYTF

j_gene: TRBJ1-4
v_gene: TRBV25-1
CDR3aa: CASSEQQVRKLFF

j_gene: TRBJ2-4
v_gene: TRBV28
CDR3aa: CASSLPGRPLAKNIQYF

j_gene: TRBJ2-2
v_gene: TRBV9
CDR3aa: CASTPHLPGRATNTGELFF

j_gene: TRBJ1-1
v_gene: TRBV11-3
CDR3aa: CASSSDTHTEAFF

j_gene: TRBJ1-4
v_gene: TRBV27
CDR3aa: CASSSSTHIEKLFF

j_gene: TRBJ2-7
v_gene: TRBV28
CDR3aa: CASSLRQNGEQYF

j_gene: TRBJ1-4
v_gene: TRBV30
CDR3aa: CAWSNGAEATNEKLFF

j_gene: TRBJ2-7
v_gene: TRBV5-1
CDR3aa: CASSPGTGGVSYEQYF

j_gene: TRBJ1-2
v_gene: TRBV5-4
CDR3aa: CASSSGQGRNYGYTF

j_gene: TRBJ2-2
v_gene: TRBV10-3
CDR3aa: CAISRLAGGKNTGELFF

j_gene: TRBJ2-7
v_gene: TRBV28
CDR3aa: CASIQSGTGPYEQYF

j_gene: TRBJ1-2
v_gene: TRBV28
CDR3aa: CASTPSLGYGYTF

j_gene: TRBJ1-2
v_gene: TRBV6-1
CDR3aa: CAGTGGPRRYGYTF

j_gene: TRBJ2-7
v_gene: TRBV10-3
CDR3aa: CAISDTSVGEQYF

j_gene: TRBJ2-1
v_gene: TRBV7-9
CDR3aa: CASSSPDRSDGDEQFF

j_gene: TRBJ2-1
v_gene: TRBV6-5
CDR3aa: CASSYLAGLGYNEQFF

j_gene: TRBJ1-2
v_gene: TRBV7-9
CDR3aa: CASSLASRNYGYTF

j_gene: TRBJ2-3
v_gene: TRBV28
CDR3aa: CASSSRTSGRSDTQYF

j_gene: TRBJ1-5
v_gene: TRBV5-8
CDR3aa: CASSFSQGNQPQHF

j_gene: TRBJ1-2
v_gene: TRBV28
CDR3aa: CATRPPSNLYGYTF

j_gene: TRBJ1-1
v_gene: TRBV6-1
CDR3aa: CASSASRKAFF

j_gene: TRBJ1-2
v_gene: TRBV6-5
CDR3aa: CASKEAGYGYTF

j_gene: TRBJ1-1
v_gene: TRBV30
CDR3aa: CAWSDRGEAFF

j_gene: TRBJ2-7
v_gene: TRBV18
CDR3aa: CASSPPNVPQSYEQYF

j_gene: TRBJ2-7
v_gene: TRBV11-2
CDR3aa: CASSERTTSYEQYF

j_gene: TRBJ1-1
v_gene: TRBV7-2
CDR3aa: CASSIAVVTEAFF

j_gene: TRBJ1-5
v_gene: TRBV19
CDR3aa: CASRRINQPQHF

j_gene: TRBJ2-1
v_gene: TRBV5-1
CDR3aa: CASSLNPSGEQFF

j_gene: TRBJ1-1
v_gene: TRBV7-2
CDR3aa: CASSFHRSGGTEAFF

j_gene: TRBJ2-7
v_gene: TRBV29-1
CDR3aa: CSVVGGTGGSYEQYF

j_gene: TRBJ2-2
v_gene: TRBV14
CDR3aa: CASSPPDRAGVPGELFF

j_gene: TRBJ1-4
v_gene: TRBV11-2
CDR3aa: CASSSRTGNYEKLFF

j_gene: TRBJ2-7
v_gene: TRBV28
CDR3aa: CASSMDRDYEQYF

j_gene: TRBJ1-1
v_gene: TRBV11-3
CDR3aa: CASSLDGRDGNTEAFF

j_gene: TRBJ2-5
v_gene: TRBV30
CDR3aa: CAWSGIIPRETQYF

j_gene: TRBJ1-3
v_gene: TRBV9
CDR3aa: CASSGPGSLRSGNTIYF

j_gene: TRBJ1-2
v_gene: TRBV30
CDR3aa: CAWSVQTGNRGYTF

j_gene: TRBJ1-4
v_gene: TRBV27
CDR3aa: CASSSGTGGFEKLFF